The clone carrying this TCR beta chain was recorded many times. Relative to the germline gene, one junction end is altered; a read error may explain this. Time point: pre-sensitization, week 0. Treatment described: therapeutic diphenylcyclopropenone sensitization with weekly scalp DPC. Someone pulled total RNA out of unfractionated whole blood. The data originate from a study of human T cells and chemical hapten exposure. About the study: Sensitization used 2% DPC on around 2 cm by around 2 cm upper inner arm skin. Application of 0.01% DPC to the upper back was done by patch test, with a reading at 6 days.

CDR3 size: 14 residues. Looked up from germline, CDR1 is SSHAT and CDR2 is FNYEAQ (reference sequence). One entry per CDR3 protein, called by TCRdb with MiXCR from the RACE reads. The sample has over 85,000 distinct CDR3 sequences; 10% to 12% are singletons. The starting material was whole blood, obtained in connection with sensitization to the hapten diphenylcyclopropenone (DPC). The chain links TRBV7-7 to TRBJ1-4; tentatively, D is TRBD1 (6 bases). The origin of this receptor is a woman aged 60 to 75 with alopecia areata. Some clones in this sample may be carry-over from other donors' samples. The CDR3 loop is CASSFGGPNEKLFF. Written as DNA, the CDR3 is TGTGCTAGCAGCTTCGGGGGGCCGAATGAAAAACTGTTTTTT. Based on the CDR3 plus reference TRBV7-7 and TRBJ1-4, the full variable domain is GAGVSQSPRYKVTKRGQDVTLRCDPISSHATLYWYQQALGQGPEFLTYFNYEAQPDKSGLPSDRFSAERPEGSISTLTIQRTEQRDSAMYRCASSFGGPNEKLFFGSGTQLSVL.